This T cell receptor (beta chain) was captured by sequencing in a study of T-cell memory formation after mild COVID-19. Study results and caveats: Whereas later expanders leaned CD4+, clones contracting day 15 to 85 showed a balanced CD4/CD8 makeup. A second wave of clones peaked on day 37, and their SARS-CoV-2 specificity went unconfirmed. The CD4+ clones that contracted clustered mainly within CM and EM, and the CD8+ clones concentrated in EMRA.

Each CDR3 protein is one row after TCRdb ran MiXCR on the 5' RACE reads. The data contain about 350,000 distinct CDR3 sequences, around 20% of them singletons. Concerning this clonotype: Antigen: not known.

With 6 bases clipped from V and 7 bases from J, the junction kept 8 bases outside the gene matches. The CDR3 is 16 amino acids. Germline values: CDR1 MDHEN, CDR2 SYDVKM. Material: PBMCs or a T cell subset sorted from them (not recorded which). The source is a man between 18 and 35 years old who had mild COVID-19 (a few samples of this study predate the infection). Cell type and time point are not known. The rearrangement uses TRBV28 and TRBJ2-4, with TRBD2 matching over 14 bases. The CDR3 sequence: CASSSGLAGDGNIQYF. The DNA for the CDR3 is TGTGCCAGCAGCTCGGGACTAGCGGGGGACGGGAACATTCAGTACTTC.